This T cell receptor beta chain stems from a study of regulatory T cells in long-lasting Graves disease. TCR beta libraries were built with iRepertoire HTBI primers and Arm-PCR of CDR3 regions. Per the authors' pipeline: The study identified 50 to 70 TRBV and some 15 TRBJ segments across samples. Using its own MiXCR run on the multiplex PCR reads, TCRdb lists one record per CDR3 protein. Clone size and V and J calls follow TCRdb, not the original study. The data hold about 420,000 distinct CDR3 sequences, with roughly 17% observed a single time. The germline V gene encodes CDR1 SGHTA and CDR2 FQGNSA. V dropped 10 bases and J dropped 3 bases, with 16 bases sitting between them. The CDR3 contains 14 residues. Time point here: newly diagnosed GD, antithyroid drugs for less than 3 months. PBMCs provided the RNA from which the TCR library was made. There are a few counts of this clonotype. What it binds is not known.

Findings and limits, study-wide: Persistent disease samples used TRBV28, TRBJ1-2 and TRBJ2-5 preferentially. Persistent patients shared 2,500 to 3,000 public clonotypes among themselves. Newly diagnosed patients shared fewer, at more than 850.

This sample was also put to use in a study of T cells in Graves' hyperthyroidism and ophthalmopathy. From that report: Uncontrolled infection, other autoimmune disease, pregnancy or lactation barred patients from enrollment.

This clonotype was sampled from a woman under 30 with Graves disease. This sample comprised peripheral blood mononuclear cells (PBMCs), obtained at new diagnosis, from a patient treated with antithyroid drugs. The chain links TRBV7-2 to TRBJ2-1; D is ambiguous. For the CDR3, the DNA is TGTGCCACCCCGGTGGGGAAAGGCTACAATGAGCAGTTCTTC. It specifies CATPVGKGYNEQFF. Based on the CDR3 plus reference TRBV7-2 and TRBJ2-1, the full variable domain is GAGVSQSPSNKVTEKGKDVELRCDPISGHTALYWYRQSLGQGLEFLIYFQGNSAPDKSGLPSDRFSAERTGGSVSTLTIQRTQQEDSAVYLCATPVGKGYNEQFFGPGTRLTVL.